This T cell receptor beta chain was captured by sequencing in a study of human T cells and chemical hapten exposure. The wider study: Small pooled library volume differences mainly caused per-sample TCR yield variation.

As for time point: patch test 2, 6 weeks after DPC sensitization. The treatment denotes: therapeutic diphenylcyclopropenone sensitization with weekly scalp DPC. Ahead of applying each patch test, blood was sampled. Alopecia patients deemed DPC-suitable, aged 18 to 70, excluding pregnancy. This clonotype showed up just a few times. Its cognate antigen is unknown. MiXCR, applied by TCRdb to the RACE reads, yields one record per CDR3 protein. Of fewer than 80,000 distinct CDR3 sequences listed, 9% to 12% are singletons. Study results and caveats: There was alopecia in the donors, so their immune response may differ from that of healthy people.

The V and J ends lost 3 bases and 7 bases respectively, with 6 bases between them. Germline-derived CDR1 and CDR2 are SGHAT and FQNNGV. The CDR3 runs 12 residues. The source of this sequence is a woman aged 45-59 years with alopecia areata. Some clones in this sample may be carry-over from other donors' samples. The chain is built from TRBV11-2 and TRBJ2-2; either TRBD1 or TRBD2 may fit D (5 bases each). The sequenced sample was whole blood, obtained in connection with sensitization to the hapten diphenylcyclopropenone (DPC). The chain's CDR3 is CASSLGDGELFF. As DNA, the CDR3 is TGTGCCAGCAGCTTGGGGGACGGGGAGCTGTTTTTT. Based on the CDR3 plus reference TRBV11-2 and TRBJ2-2, the full variable domain is EAGVAQSPRYKIIEKRQSVAFWCNPISGHATLYWYQQILGQGPKLLIQFQNNGVVDDSQLPKDRFSAERLKGVDSTLKIQPAKLEDSAVYLCASSLGDGELFFGEGSRLTVL.